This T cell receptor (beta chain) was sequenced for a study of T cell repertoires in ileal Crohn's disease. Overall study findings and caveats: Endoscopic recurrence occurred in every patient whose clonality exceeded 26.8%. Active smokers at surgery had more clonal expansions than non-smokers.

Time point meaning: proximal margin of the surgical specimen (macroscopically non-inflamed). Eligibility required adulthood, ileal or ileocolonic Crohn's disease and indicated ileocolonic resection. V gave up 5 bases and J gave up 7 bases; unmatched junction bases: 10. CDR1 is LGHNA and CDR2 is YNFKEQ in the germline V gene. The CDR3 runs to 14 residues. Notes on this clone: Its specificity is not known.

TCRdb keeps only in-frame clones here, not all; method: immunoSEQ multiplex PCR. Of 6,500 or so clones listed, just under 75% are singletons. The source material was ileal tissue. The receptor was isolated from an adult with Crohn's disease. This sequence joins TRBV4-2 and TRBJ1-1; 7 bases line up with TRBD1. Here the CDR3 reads CASSLARGPNEAFF. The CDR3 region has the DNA TGTGCCAGCAGCTTGGCTAGGGGGCCGAATGAAGCTTTCTTT.